The 9 T cell receptor beta chains in this list originate from one sample, sequenced in a study of T cell responses to AZD1222 COVID-19 vaccine. Only in-frame clones appear in the TCRdb table, and some are missing; sequencing was by immunoSEQ multiplex PCR. Here the sample spans about 92,000 clones, 85% to 90% being singletons. Sequences were derived from peripheral blood, sampled on day 0 of AZD1222 vaccination. The source of these receptors is an adult in good health.

This chain uses TRBV19 with TRBJ1-4; no clear D. Germline V gene data show CDR1 as LNHDA and CDR2 as SQIVND (reference sequence). Trimming stripped 6 bases from V and 0 bases from J, with 8 bases between. The CDR3 is 14 amino acids. The CDR3 DNA reads as TGTGCCAGTAGCTCTCAAACAACTAATGAAAAACTGTTTTTT. As protein: CASSSQTTNEKLFF.

The rearrangement joins TRBV11-2 to TRBJ1-4; 7 positions match TRBD1. V lost 3 bases, J lost 3 bases, and 7 bases stayed unmatched. Germline values: CDR1 SGHAT, CDR2 FQNNGV. The CDR3 covers 16 residues. The CDR3 coding sequence is TGTGCCAGCAGCTTTGGATCCAGGGGGGCTAATGAAAAACTGTTTTTT. It is translated as CASSFGSRGANEKLFF. Full variable domain (rest looked up from reference TRBV11-2 and TRBJ1-4): EAGVAQSPRYKIIEKRQSVAFWCNPISGHATLYWYQQILGQGPKLLIQFQNNGVVDDSQLPKDRFSAERLKGVDSTLKIQPAKLEDSAVYLCASSFGSRGANEKLFFGSGTQLSVL.

This clone appeared once. The chain links TRBV28 to TRBJ2-5, with D perhaps given as TRBD1 or TRBD2 (5 bases each). The V gene's germline CDR1 is MDHEN and CDR2 SYDVKM. The CDR3 length is 15 residues. V gave up 3 bases and J gave up 5 bases, with 16 bases separating them. Here the CDR3 DNA reads TGTGCCAGCAGTTTTGTACACGGGGCGCGGGAGACCCAGTACTTC. The encoded protein is CASSFVHGARETQYF.

This chain links TRBV7-8 with TRBJ1-5, with TRBD1 matching 8 bases. CDR1 is SGHVS and CDR2 is FQNEAQ in the germline V gene. This CDR3 spans 16 amino acids. Losses at the gene ends were 5 bases for V and 2 bases for J; bases not matched to a gene: 8. CDR3 in DNA: TGTGCCAGCAGCCCGGACAGGGCTAGAGGCAATCAGCCCCAGCATTTT. Translated: CASSPDRARGNQPQHF. Full variable domain (remainder filled in from reference TRBV7-8 and TRBJ1-5): GAGVSQSPRYKVAKRGQDVALRCDPISGHVSLFWYQQALGQGPEFLTYFQNEAQLDKSGLPSDRFFAERPEGSVSTLKIQRTQQEDSAVYLCASSPDRARGNQPQHFGDGTRLSIL.

The rearrangement links TRBV30 to TRBJ2-2, with D perhaps assigned TRBD1 or TRBD2 (6 bases each). Germline lookup yields CDR1 GTSNPN and CDR2 SVGIG (reference sequence). This CDR3 is built from 15 residues. V lost 5 bases to trimming and J lost 4 bases, with 17 bases between them. The CDR3, as DNA: TGTGCCTGGCTGGAGGGGGGCTTGAGCACCGGGGAGCTGTTTTTT. Translation: CAWLEGGLSTGELFF.

This chain uses TRBV7-2 with TRBJ2-7, with 8 bases that match TRBD2. CDR1 SGHTA and CDR2 FQGNSA come from the germline V gene. The J segment lost 2 bases and the V segment lost 2 bases, leaving 5 bases of the junction unmatched. The CDR3 is 15 residues long. In nucleotides, the CDR3 is TGTGCCAGCAGCTTATCGGGAGGGAAGACCTACGAGCAGTACTTC. It specifies CASSLSGGKTYEQYF. Full variable domain (remainder filled in from reference TRBV7-2 and TRBJ2-7): GAGVSQSPSNKVTEKGKDVELRCDPISGHTALYWYRQSLGQGLEFLIYFQGNSAPDKSGLPSDRFSAERTGGSVSTLTIQRTQQEDSAVYLCASSLSGGKTYEQYFGPGTRLTVT.

The chain employs TRBV6-5 and TRBJ2-2; D gene ambiguous. CDR3 length: 15 residues. V was shortened by 2 bases and J by 4 bases, with 11 bases between the two germline ends. CDR1 is MNHEY and CDR2 is SVGAGI in the germline V gene. The CDR3 region has the DNA TGTGCCAGCAGTTACCGGTCAGTGGGCACCGGGGAGCTGTTTTTT. Protein product: CASSYRSVGTGELFF.

This chain links TRBV6-5 with TRBJ1-2; D is unresolved. The V gene's germline CDR1 is MNHEY and CDR2 SVGAGI. V was pared by 6 bases and J by 6 bases, with 14 bases between. The CDR3 runs 13 residues. DNA for the CDR3: TGTGCCAGCAGCTACATTCGGGGAGATGGCTACACCTTC. It yields the protein CASSYIRGDGYTF.

The chain uses TRBV9 and TRBJ2-7; 11 bases are a match to TRBD2. Germline V gene sequence: CDR1 SGDLS, CDR2 YYNGEE. This CDR3 has 16 amino acids. After removal of 0 bases from V and 3 bases from J, the junction contained 5 bases not matched to a gene. DNA for the CDR3: TGTGCCAGCAGCGTAGCTCCCACTAGCGGGAGCTACGAGCAGTACTTC. Protein product: CASSVAPTSGSYEQYF.